This T cell receptor (beta chain) was captured by sequencing in a study of T cell responses to AZD1222 COVID-19 vaccine. General study findings and limits: It was only after the peak T cell response that any repertoires were sampled. A mostly white British donor set with more females was recruited, and clonal diversity was possibly underestimated. Reportedly, close to half of spike-specific TCRs are directed against unmutated variant regions.

The protocol was immunoSEQ multiplex PCR, while the TCRdb copy is restricted to in-frame clones and leaves out a portion. The sample lists fewer than 150,000 clones, over 80% seen once, with around 8% in the top ten. V lost 5 bases, J lost 4 bases, and 15 bases lay in between. Germline V gene sequence: CDR1 SGHRS, CDR2 YFSETQ. This CDR3 region has 14 residues. Comment on this clone: The antigen remains undetermined.

This sequence was found in an adult who received the AZD1222 COVID-19 vaccine. The rearrangement links TRBV5-1 to TRBJ1-1, with D perhaps TRBD1 (6 bases). The material sequenced was peripheral blood, taken 28 days after the second AZD1222 dose. The CDR3 region is CASSSQGGGTEAFF. CDR3 bases: TGCGCCAGCAGTTCACAGGGTGGTGGCACTGAAGCTTTCTTT.